These 13 T cell receptor beta chains were all obtained from the same sample, sequenced in a study of cytomegalovirus exposure and HLA in healthy donors. PCR employed 60 Vbeta and 13 Jbeta primers. Clones were sequenced by immunoSEQ multiplex PCR, and TCRdb holds only the in-frame ones, with some missing. The data show 95,000 to 100,000 clones, over 70% seen once. Sequencing input: PBMCs. The receptor set was obtained from a man aged 45-65 years in good health and CMV-seronegative.

The chain is built from TRBV7-9 and TRBJ1-2; 7 bases are a match to TRBD1. V shed 0 bases and J 0 bases; nucleotides not matched to a gene: 4. This CDR3 contains 16 residues. CDR1 and CDR2 from the germline V gene are SEHNR and FQNEAQ (reference sequence). Here the CDR3 DNA reads TGTGCCAGCAGCTTAGCAGACAGGGTAGCTAACTATGGCTACACCTTC. This encodes CASSLADRVANYGYTF.

The genes are TRBV4-1 and TRBJ2-5, with a tentative D call TRBD1 (6 bases). V dropped 0 bases and J dropped 1 base, with 9 bases sitting between them. Germline CDR1 MGHRA, CDR2 YSYEKL. The CDR3 covers 15 residues. The CDR3 sequence is CASSQERTVQETQYF. DNA of the CDR3: TGCGCCAGCAGCCAAGAGCGGACAGTCCAAGAGACCCAGTACTTC.

This rearrangement joins TRBV6-5 to TRBJ2-7; D not certain. V lost 7 bases and J lost 2, with 9 bases in between. The germline V gene encodes CDR1 MNHEY and CDR2 SVGAGI. The CDR3 is made up of 12 amino acids. CDR3 sequence reads: CASTMTPYEQYF. The DNA for the CDR3 is TGTGCCAGCACGATGACTCCCTACGAGCAGTACTTC.

The chain joins TRBV5-1 to TRBJ1-5, with 11 positions matching TRBD1. Germline trimming cut 1 base from V and 7 bases from J; bases unmatched to any gene: 22. The length of the CDR3 is 21 residues. CDR1 is SGHRS and CDR2 is YFSETQ in the germline V gene. The CDR3 region has the DNA TGCGCCAGCAGCTTGTTAGGGACAGGGGGTCTCCGGTGCTGGGGGGGACAGCCCCAGCATTTT. This translates into CASSLLGTGGLRCWGGQPQHF.

Worth noting for this clone: A much larger clone is a single base away; this may be a read error. Additional DNA sequences in this sample encode the identical CDR3. The CDR3 region is CAWRTGGVEAFF. The CDR3 coding sequence is TGTGCCTGGAGGACGGGGGGGGTTGAAGCTTTCTTT. J is TRBJ1-1 and V is TRBV30, with D maybe TRBD1 (5 bases). V gave up 3 bases and J gave up 7 bases, with 12 bases separating them. The CDR3 totals 12 residues. The germline V gene has CDR1 GTSNPN and CDR2 SVGIG (reference sequence).

This clone has only one observation. This chain links TRBV9 with TRBJ2-2, with TRBD2 matching 7 bases. The CDR3 length is 16 residues. Trimming at V came to 4 bases and at J to 2 bases, leaving 8 bases not matched to a gene. The germline V gene encodes CDR1 SGDLS and CDR2 YYNGEE. The CDR3 coding sequence is TGTGCCAGCAGCCTAATGGCGGGGGACAACACCGGGGAGCTGTTTTTT. It translates to CASSLMAGDNTGELFF.

The V and J genes are TRBV7-9 and TRBJ2-1; 9 nucleotides match TRBD2. The CDR3 is made up of 16 amino acids. J was trimmed by 5 bases and V by 5 bases; bases with no gene match: 10. Germline V gene lookup returns CDR1 SEHNR and CDR2 FQNEAQ (reference sequence). CDR3 sequence: CASSRRLAGSDNEQFF. The CDR3 DNA reads as TGTGCCAGCAGCCGACGCCTAGCGGGATCAGACAATGAGCAGTTCTTC.

The V and J genes are TRBV28 and TRBJ2-7; TRBD2 is a possible D gene (5 bases). This CDR3 comprises 15 residues. V was clipped by 7 bases and J by 0 bases, with 16 bases between them. Germline loops: CDR1 MDHEN, CDR2 SYDVKM. The CDR3 region is CASKRTPVGSYEQYF. CDR3 coding DNA: TGTGCCAGCAAGCGGACGCCGGTGGGCTCCTACGAGCAGTACTTC.

This clone was seen only once. As DNA, the CDR3 is TGTGCCAGCAGCTTCGGGGGCCAAGAGACCCAGTACTTC. Protein: CASSFGGQETQYF. The V gene is TRBV11-1, the J gene TRBJ2-5, with a tentative D call TRBD2 (6 bases). V lost 3 bases to trimming and J lost 1 base, with 6 bases between them. The CDR3 is made up of 13 amino acids. The germline CDR1 and CDR2 sequences are SGHAT and FQDESV (reference sequence).

The chain links TRBV5-1 to TRBJ2-5; D remains ambiguous. The germline CDR1 and CDR2 sequences are SGHRS and YFSETQ. The CDR3 has 16 amino acids. V was trimmed by 0 bases and J by 4 bases, leaving 16 bases between them. CDR3 coding DNA: TGCGCCAGCAGCTTGGCACGCGCTATAGACACAGAGACCCAGTACTTC. As protein: CASSLARAIDTETQYF.

In this sample, this clone turned up once. The chain couples TRBV19 to TRBJ1-1; D is possibly TRBD1 (5 bases). The CDR3 consists of 13 residues. Germline values: CDR1 LNHDA, CDR2 SQIVND (reference sequence). Trimming took off 4 bases at V and 1 base at J, with 7 bases between the two ends. CDR3 sequence reads: CASSNTGNTEAFF. CDR3 nucleotide sequence: TGTGCCAGTAGTAATACAGGGAACACTGAAGCTTTCTTT.

This clone was detected a few times. The CDR3 sequence: CAWMVRETQYF. DNA for the CDR3: TGTGCCTGGATGGTCCGGGAGACCCAGTACTTC. This sequence joins TRBV30 and TRBJ2-5; D is unresolved. This CDR3 is 11 amino acids long. Per the germline V gene, CDR1 is GTSNPN and CDR2 is SVGIG (reference sequence). Trimming stripped 4 bases from V and 5 bases from J, with 8 bases between. Complete variable domain (other parts from reference TRBV30 and TRBJ2-5): SQTIHQWPATLVQPVGSPLSLECTVEGTSNPNLYWYRQAAGRGLQLLFYSVGIGQISSEVPQNLSASRPQDRQFILSSKKLLLSDSGFYLCAWMVRETQYFGPGTRLLVL.

This chain links TRBV6-6 with TRBJ2-1; 10 positions agree with TRBD2. Germline CDR1 is MNHNY and CDR2 is SVGAGI (reference sequence). Germline trimming cut 6 bases from V and 8 bases from J; bases unmatched to any gene: 10. This CDR3 comprises 15 residues. The chain's CDR3 is CASSSPAGGPDEQFF. CDR3 sequence (DNA): TGTGCCAGCAGCTCTCCAGCGGGAGGGCCGGATGAGCAGTTCTTC.